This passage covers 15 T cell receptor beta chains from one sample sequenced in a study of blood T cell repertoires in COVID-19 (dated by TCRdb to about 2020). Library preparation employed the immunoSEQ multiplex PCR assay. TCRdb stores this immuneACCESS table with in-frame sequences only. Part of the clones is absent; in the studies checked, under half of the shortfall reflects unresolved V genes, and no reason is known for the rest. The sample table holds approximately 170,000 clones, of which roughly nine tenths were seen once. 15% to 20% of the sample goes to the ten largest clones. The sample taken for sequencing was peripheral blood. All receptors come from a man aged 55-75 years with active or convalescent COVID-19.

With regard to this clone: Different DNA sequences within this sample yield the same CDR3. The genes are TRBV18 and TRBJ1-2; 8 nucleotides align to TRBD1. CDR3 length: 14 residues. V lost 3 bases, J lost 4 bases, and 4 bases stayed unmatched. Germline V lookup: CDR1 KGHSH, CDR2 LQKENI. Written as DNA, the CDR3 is TGTGCCAGCTCACCCGACAGGGGCGGCTATGGCTACACCTTC. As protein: CASSPDRGGYGYTF.

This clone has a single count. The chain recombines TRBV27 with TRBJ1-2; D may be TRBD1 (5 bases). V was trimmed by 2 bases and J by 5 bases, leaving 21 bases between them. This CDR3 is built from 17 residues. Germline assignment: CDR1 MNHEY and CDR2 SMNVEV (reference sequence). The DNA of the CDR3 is TGTGCCAGCAGTTTAATGATTTCGAGCCAAGGGGAATATGGCTACACCTTC. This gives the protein CASSLMISSQGEYGYTF.

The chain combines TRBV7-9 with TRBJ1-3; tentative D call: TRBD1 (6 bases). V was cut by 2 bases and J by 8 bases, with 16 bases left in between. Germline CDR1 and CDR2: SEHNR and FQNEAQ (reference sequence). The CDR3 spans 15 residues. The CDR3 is CASSLRGGTWDTIYF. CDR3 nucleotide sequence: TGTGCCAGCAGCTTAAGGGGAGGGACATGGGACACCATATATTTT. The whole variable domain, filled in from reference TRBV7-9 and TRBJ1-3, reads DTGVSQNPRHKITKRGQNVTFRCDPISEHNRLYWYRQTLGQGPEFLTYFQNEAQLEKSRLLSDRFSAERPKGSFSTLEIQRTEQGDSAMYLCASSLRGGTWDTIYFGEGSWLTVV.

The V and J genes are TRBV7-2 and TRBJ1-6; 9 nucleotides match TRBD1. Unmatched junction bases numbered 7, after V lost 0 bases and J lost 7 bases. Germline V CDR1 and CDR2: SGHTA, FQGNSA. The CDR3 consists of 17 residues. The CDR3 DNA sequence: TGTGCCAGCAGCTTAGCGAGGGGACAGGGTAGAAATTCACCCCTCCACTTT. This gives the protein CASSLARGQGRNSPLHF.

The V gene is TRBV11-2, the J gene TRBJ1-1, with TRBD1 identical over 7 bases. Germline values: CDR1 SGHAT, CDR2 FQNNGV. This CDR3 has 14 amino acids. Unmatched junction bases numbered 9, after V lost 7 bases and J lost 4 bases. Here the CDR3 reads CASNRGQGGTEAFF. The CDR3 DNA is TGTGCCAGCAACAGAGGGCAGGGGGGCACTGAAGCTTTCTTT. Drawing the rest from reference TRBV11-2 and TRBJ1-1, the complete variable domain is EAGVAQSPRYKIIEKRQSVAFWCNPISGHATLYWYQQILGQGPKLLIQFQNNGVVDDSQLPKDRFSAERLKGVDSTLKIQPAKLEDSAVYLCASNRGQGGTEAFFGQGTRLTVV.

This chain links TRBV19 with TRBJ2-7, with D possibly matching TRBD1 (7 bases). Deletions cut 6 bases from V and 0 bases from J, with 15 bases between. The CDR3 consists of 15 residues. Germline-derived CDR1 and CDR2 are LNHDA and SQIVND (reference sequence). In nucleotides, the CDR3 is TGTGCCAGTAGAACAGGGGCTAGCGTCTCCTACGAGCAGTACTTC. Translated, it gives CASRTGASVSYEQYF. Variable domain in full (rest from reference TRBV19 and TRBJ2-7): DGGITQSPKYLFRKEGQNVTLSCEQNLNHDAMYWYRQDPGQGLRLIYYSQIVNDFQKGDIAEGYSVSREKKESFPLTVTSAQKNPTAFYLCASRTGASVSYEQYFGPGTRLTVT.

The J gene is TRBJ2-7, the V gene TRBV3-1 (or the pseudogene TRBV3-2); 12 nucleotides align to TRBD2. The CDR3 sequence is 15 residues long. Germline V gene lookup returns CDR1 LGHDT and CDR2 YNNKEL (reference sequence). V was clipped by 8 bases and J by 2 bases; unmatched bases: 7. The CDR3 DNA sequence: TGTGCCAGCTACGGACTAGCGGGGACAACCTACGAGCAGTACTTC. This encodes CASYGLAGTTYEQYF.

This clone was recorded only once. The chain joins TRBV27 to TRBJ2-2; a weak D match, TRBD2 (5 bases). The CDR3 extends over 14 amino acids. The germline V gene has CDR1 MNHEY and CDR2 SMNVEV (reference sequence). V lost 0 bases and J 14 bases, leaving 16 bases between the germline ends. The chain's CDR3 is CASSLSITFGGLFF. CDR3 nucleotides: TGTGCCAGCAGTTTATCCATTACCTTTGGAGGACTGTTTTTT.

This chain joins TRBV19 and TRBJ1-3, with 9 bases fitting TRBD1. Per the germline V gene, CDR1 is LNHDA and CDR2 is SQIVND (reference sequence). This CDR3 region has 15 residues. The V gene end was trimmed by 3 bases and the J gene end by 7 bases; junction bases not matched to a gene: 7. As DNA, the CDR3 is TGTGCCAGTAGTATCGACGGGACAGGGACGAACACCATATATTTT. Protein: CASSIDGTGTNTIYF.

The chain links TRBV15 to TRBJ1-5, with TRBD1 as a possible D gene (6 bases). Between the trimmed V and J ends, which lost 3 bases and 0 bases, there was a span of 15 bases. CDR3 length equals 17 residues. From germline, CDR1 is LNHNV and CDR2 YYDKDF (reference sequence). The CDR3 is CATSRAGVANSNQPQHF. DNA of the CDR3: TGTGCCACCAGCAGGGCAGGGGTTGCCAATAGCAATCAGCCCCAGCATTTT.

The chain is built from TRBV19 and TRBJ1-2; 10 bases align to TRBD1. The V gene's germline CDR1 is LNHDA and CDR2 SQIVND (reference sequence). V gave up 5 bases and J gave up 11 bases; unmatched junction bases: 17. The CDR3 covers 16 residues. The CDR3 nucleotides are TGTGCCAGTAGTCCCCTCGATGGCGGGACAGGGGCCTGGTACACCTTC. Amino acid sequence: CASSPLDGGTGAWYTF.

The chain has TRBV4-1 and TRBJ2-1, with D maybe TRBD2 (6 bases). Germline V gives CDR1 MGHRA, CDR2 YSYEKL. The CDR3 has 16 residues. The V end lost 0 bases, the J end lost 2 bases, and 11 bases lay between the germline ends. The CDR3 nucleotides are TGCGCCAGCAGCCAAGAGCTACCTAGCGCCTACAATGAGCAGTTCTTC. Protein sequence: CASSQELPSAYNEQFF.

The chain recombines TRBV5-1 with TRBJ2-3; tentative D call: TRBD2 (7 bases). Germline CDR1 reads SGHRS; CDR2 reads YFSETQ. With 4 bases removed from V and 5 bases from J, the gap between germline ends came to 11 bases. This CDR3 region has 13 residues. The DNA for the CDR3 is TGCGCCAGCAGCCGGGGGGCTGGAGATACGCAGTATTTT. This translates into CASSRGAGDTQYF.

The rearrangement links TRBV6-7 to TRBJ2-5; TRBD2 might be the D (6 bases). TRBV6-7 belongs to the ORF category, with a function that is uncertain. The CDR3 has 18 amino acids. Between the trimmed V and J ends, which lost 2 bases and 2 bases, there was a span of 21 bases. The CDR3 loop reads CASSYPPPLEGSQETQYF. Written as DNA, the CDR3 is TGTGCCAGCAGTTACCCCCCCCCGTTGGAGGGCTCTCAAGAGACCCAGTACTTC.

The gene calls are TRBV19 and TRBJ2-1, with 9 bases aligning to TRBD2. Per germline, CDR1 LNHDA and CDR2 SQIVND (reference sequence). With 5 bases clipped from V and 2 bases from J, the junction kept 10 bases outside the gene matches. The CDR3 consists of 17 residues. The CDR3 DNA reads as TGTGCCAGTAGTTCAACAAGCGGGAGGATACCCTACAATGAGCAGTTCTTC. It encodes CASSSTSGRIPYNEQFF.